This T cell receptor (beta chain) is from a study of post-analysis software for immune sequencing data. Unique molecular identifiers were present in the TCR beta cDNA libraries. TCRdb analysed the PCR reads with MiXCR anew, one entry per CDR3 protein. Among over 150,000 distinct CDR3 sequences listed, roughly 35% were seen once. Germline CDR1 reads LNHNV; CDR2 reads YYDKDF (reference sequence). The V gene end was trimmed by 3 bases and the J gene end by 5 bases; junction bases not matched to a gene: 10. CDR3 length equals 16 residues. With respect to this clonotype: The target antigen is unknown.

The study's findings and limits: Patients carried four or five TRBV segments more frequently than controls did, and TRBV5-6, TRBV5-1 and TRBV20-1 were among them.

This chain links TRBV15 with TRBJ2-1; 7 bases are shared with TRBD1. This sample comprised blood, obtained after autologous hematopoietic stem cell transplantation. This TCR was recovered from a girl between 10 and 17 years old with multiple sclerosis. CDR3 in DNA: TGTGCCACCAGCAGGGCGTCAGGTAGGGGGCACAATGAGCAGTTCTTC. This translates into CATSRASGRGHNEQFF.